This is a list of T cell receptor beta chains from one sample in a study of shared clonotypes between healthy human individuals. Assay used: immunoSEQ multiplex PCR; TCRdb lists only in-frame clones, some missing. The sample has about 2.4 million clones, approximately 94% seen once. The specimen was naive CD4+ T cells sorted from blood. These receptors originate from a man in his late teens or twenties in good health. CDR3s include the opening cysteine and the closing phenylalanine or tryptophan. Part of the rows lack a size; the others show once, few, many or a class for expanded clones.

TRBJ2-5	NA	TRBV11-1	CASSTGLQETQYF
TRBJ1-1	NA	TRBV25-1	CASTPRAALSSTEAFF
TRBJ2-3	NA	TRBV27	CASSLSPQSGDTQYF
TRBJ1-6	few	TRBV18	CASSPYEQGVESPLHF
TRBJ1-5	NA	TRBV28	CASSPHRALQPQHF
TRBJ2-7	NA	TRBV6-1	CASLRDKSYEQYF
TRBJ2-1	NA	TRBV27	CASSRLAGNEQFF
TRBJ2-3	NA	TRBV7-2	CASSLEANFAARF
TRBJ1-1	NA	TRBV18	CASSSNRDTEAFF
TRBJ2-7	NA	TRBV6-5	CASSSGGVGSYEQYF
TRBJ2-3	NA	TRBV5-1	CASSLFLAGVADTQYF
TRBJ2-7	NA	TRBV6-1	CASSEAVRGSWEGSYEQYF
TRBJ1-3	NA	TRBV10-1	CASSEGTNGNTIYF
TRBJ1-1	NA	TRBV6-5	CASSSRGGQNTEAFF
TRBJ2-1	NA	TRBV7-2	CASSRDFSGYEQFF
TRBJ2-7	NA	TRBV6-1	CASREPPRYEQYF
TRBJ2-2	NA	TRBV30	CAWSVLHTGELFF
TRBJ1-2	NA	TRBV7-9	CASSFDRGDGYTF
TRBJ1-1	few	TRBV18	CASSPPGLQNTEAFF
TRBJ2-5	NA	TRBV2	CASREGETQYF
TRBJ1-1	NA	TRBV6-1	CASSATGYTEAFF
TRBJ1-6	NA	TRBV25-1	CASSETLNSPLHF
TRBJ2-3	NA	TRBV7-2	CASSLVGTSGTDTQYF
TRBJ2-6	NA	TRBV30	CACRAKGANVLTF
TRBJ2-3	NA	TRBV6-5	CASSYRKATDTQYF
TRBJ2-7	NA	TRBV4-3	CASSQEVVGEQYF
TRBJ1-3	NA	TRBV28	CASSSGQLHAGNTIYF
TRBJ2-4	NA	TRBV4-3	CASSQGDREDIQYF
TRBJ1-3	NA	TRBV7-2	CASKMTGTGNTIYF